This TCR beta chain is from a study of response to subunit inactivated influenza vaccine. One entry per CDR3 protein results from TCRdb running MiXCR on the RT-PCR reads. The sample contains approximately 500,000 distinct CDR3 sequences, under 15% of which appear only once. Overall study results and limits: Authors suggested each seasonal flu vaccination may recruit only limited numbers of new T cells.

In regard to this clonotype: As yet, its antigen is unknown.

CDR1 and CDR2 (germline): SEHNR, FQNEAQ (reference sequence). CDR3 length equals 13 residues. V lost 6 bases to trimming and J lost 5 bases, with 13 bases between them. V and J are TRBV7-9 and TRBJ2-5, with TRBD2 as a possible D gene (5 bases). Sequenced material: PBMCs from blood, taken 40 to 50 days after vaccination. The sequence was obtained from a man aged 50 to 60 who received an inactivated influenza vaccine. The DNA of the CDR3 is TGTGCCAGCAGTTCAGAGGGAAGGGAGACCCAGTACTTC. This translates into CASSSEGRETQYF.